These 6 T cell receptor beta chains were all obtained from the same sample, sequenced in a study of T-cell reconstitution after alpha-beta-depleted transplantation in children. Unique molecular identifiers were built into the TCRbeta library. TCRdb recomputed calls from the PCR reads with MiXCR, one row per CDR3 protein. The data contain about 830,000 distinct CDR3 sequences, approximately 15% of them singletons. The sequenced sample was PBMCs, mostly from graft donor cells, obtained 360 days after TCRalphabeta/CD19-depleted stem cell transplant. The receptor set was obtained from a male patient between 5 and 17 years old who had a stem cell transplant for acute lymphoblastic leukemia, so the T cells may come from the graft donor.

In this sample, this clonotype turned up once. The chain couples TRBV5-1 to TRBJ2-2; the match to TRBD1 covers 8 bases. V dropped 4 bases and J dropped 12; count of bases not matched to a gene: 20. This CDR3 spans 17 amino acids. CDR1 and CDR2 from the germline V gene are SGHRS and YFSETQ. The CDR3 nucleotides are TGCGCCAGCAGCCTTCTCAACACCGGGACAGGCACTGGGCAGCTGTTTTTT. Its protein is CASSLLNTGTGTGQLFF.

This clonotype was counted a few times. A junction boundary mismatches the germline segment, possibly from a read error. The V gene is TRBV29-1, the J gene TRBJ1-2, with D perhaps TRBD1 (5 bases). CDR1 SQVTM and CDR2 ANQGSEA come from the germline V gene. The CDR3 sequence is 15 residues long. Here the CDR3 reads CSVEDVRGSYRETFF. Here the CDR3 DNA reads TGCAGCGTTGAAGATGTGCGGGGGAGTTACAGAGAAACTTTCTTC.

The chain carries TRBV7-9 and TRBJ2-6; D not resolved. Per germline, CDR1 SEHNR and CDR2 FQNEAQ (reference sequence). The CDR3 loop spans 16 amino acids. Trimming stripped 0 bases from V and 1 base from J, with 7 bases between. The CDR3 bases are TGTGCCAGCAGCTTAGCGCTGGGTTCTGGGGCCAACGTCCTGACTTTC. Its protein product is CASSLALGSGANVLTF.

This clonotype was picked up a small number of times. The chain recombines TRBV5-1 with TRBJ2-1; D remains unclear. The V gene lost 0 bases and the J gene lost 4 bases, with 14 bases spanning the gap. Per germline, CDR1 SGHRS and CDR2 YFSETQ. CDR3 length: 16 amino acids. CDR3 in amino acids: CASSLAPRGRYNEQFF. CDR3 in DNA: TGCGCCAGCAGCTTGGCCCCTCGCGGAAGGTACAATGAGCAGTTCTTC.

This clonotype has more than one count but fewer than ten. The chain couples TRBV5-1 to TRBJ2-4, with 7 nucleotides matching TRBD1. Germline V lookup: CDR1 SGHRS, CDR2 YFSETQ. The CDR3 contains 16 residues. The V and J ends lost 4 bases and 0 bases, in that order; junction bases with no gene match: 7. CDR3 residues: CASSHRDRTAKNIQYF. The CDR3 region has the DNA TGCGCCAGCAGCCACCGGGACAGAACAGCCAAAAACATTCAGTACTTC. Using reference TRBV5-1 and TRBJ2-4 for the parts outside the CDR3, the full variable domain is KAGVTQTPRYLIKTRGQQVTLSCSPISGHRSVSWYQQTPGQGLQFLFEYFSETQRNKGNFPGRFSGRQFSNSRSEMNVSTLELGDSALYLCASSHRDRTAKNIQYFGAGTRLSVL.

Concerning this clonotype itself: A read error may account for a junction end that differs from germline. The V call is TRBV30, the J call TRBJ1-6; D gene ambiguous. CDR1 and CDR2 (germline): GTSNPN, SVGIG (reference sequence). This CDR3 has 13 amino acids. In nucleotides, the CDR3 is TGTGCCTGGAAGAATGCCTATTATTCACCCCTCCACTTT. Translating it yields CAWKNAYYSPLHF.